The 20 T cell receptor beta chains reported below all come from one sample, sequenced in a study of tumour-infiltrating T cells in Burkitt lymphoma. Only in-frame clones appear in the TCRdb table, and some are missing; sequencing was by immunoSEQ multiplex PCR. Here the sample spans about 1,300 clones, roughly 13% being singletons. The specimen sequenced was tumor tissue. The receptors come from a human donor with Burkitt lymphoma.

The chain links TRBV18 to TRBJ1-5; D not resolved. CDR1 and CDR2 from the germline V gene are KGHSH and LQKENI. The V and J ends lost 6 bases and 5 bases respectively, with 11 bases between them. The CDR3 has 13 residues. CDR3 protein: CASSYGVDQPQHF. The CDR3 DNA follows: TGTGCCAGCTCGTACGGAGTGGATCAGCCCCAGCATTTT.

This clone was counted a few times. The J gene is TRBJ2-5, the V gene TRBV18; D unclear. V was clipped by 0 bases and J by 2 bases, with 4 bases between them. This CDR3 comprises 13 residues. Germline CDR1 KGHSH, CDR2 LQKENI. CDR3 sequence: CASSPPPQETQYF. CDR3 sequence (DNA): TGTGCCAGCTCACCACCCCCACAAGAGACCCAGTACTTC.

This clone was observed a handful of times. This sequence joins TRBV7-7 and TRBJ2-2, with 10 bases matching TRBD1. CDR1 and CDR2 (germline): SSHAT, FNYEAQ (reference sequence). The CDR3 runs to 15 residues. The V segment lost 1 base and the J segment 7 bases; nucleotides outside the gene matches: 3. The DNA of the CDR3 is TGTGCCAGCAGCTTAGTGACAGGGGGCTTCGGGGAGCTGTTTTTT. Its protein product is CASSLVTGGFGELFF.

The J gene is TRBJ2-1, the V gene TRBV9; TRBD2 matches 8 bases. Germline lookup yields CDR1 SGDLS and CDR2 YYNGEE. With V trimmed by 0 bases and J by 6 bases, 2 bases remained unmatched. The CDR3 contains 14 residues. For the CDR3, the DNA is TGTGCCAGCAGCGTAGACGGGACTAGCAATGAGCAGTTCTTC. Its protein is CASSVDGTSNEQFF.

This clone was found a few times. The J gene is TRBJ2-7, the V gene TRBV30; 9 nucleotides agree with TRBD2. The CDR3 consists of 15 residues. With 2 bases clipped from V and 6 bases from J, the junction kept 11 bases outside the gene matches. Germline-derived CDR1 and CDR2 are GTSNPN and SVGIG (reference sequence). The DNA for the CDR3 is TGTGCCTGGAGTAGGGACCCGGGACTAGCCGGCGAGCAGTACGTC. It encodes CAWSRDPGLAGEQYV.

This chain uses TRBV14 with TRBJ1-6; D is unresolved. The CDR3 sequence is 15 residues long. The V gene lost 1 base and the J gene lost 0 bases, with 4 bases spanning the gap. Germline V gives CDR1 SGHDN, CDR2 FVKESK. The CDR3 is CASSQGHSYNSPLHF. DNA of the CDR3: TGTGCCAGCAGCCAAGGACACTCCTATAATTCACCCCTCCACTTT. Based on the CDR3 plus reference TRBV14 and TRBJ1-6, the full variable domain is EAGVTQFPSHSVIEKGQTVTLRCDPISGHDNLYWYRRVMGKEIKFLLHFVKESKQDESGMPNNRFLAERTGGTYSTLKVQPAELEDSGVYFCASSQGHSYNSPLHFGNGTRLTVT.

In its sample, this clone was seen a few times. This sequence joins TRBV9 and TRBJ2-2; 9 nucleotides line up with TRBD2. The trim removed 3 bases at V and 3 bases at J, leaving 6 bases unmatched. Germline loops: CDR1 SGDLS, CDR2 YYNGEE. The CDR3 extends over 16 amino acids. CDR3 DNA: TGTGCCAGCAGCGCGCCTAGCGGGGTTTACACCGGGGAGCTGTTTTTT. It encodes CASSAPSGVYTGELFF. Filled out from reference TRBV9 and TRBJ2-2, the complete variable domain reads DSGVTQTPKHLITATGQRVTLRCSPRSGDLSVYWYQQSLDQGLQFLIQYYNGEERAKGNILERFSAQQFPDLHSELNLSSLELGDSALYFCASSAPSGVYTGELFFGEGSRLTVL.

This chain uses TRBV5-4 with TRBJ2-3, with D uncertain. This CDR3 is built from 14 residues. Deletions cut 1 base from V and 4 bases from J, with 10 bases between. In germline, CDR1 is SGHNT, CDR2 YYREEE (reference sequence). The CDR3 sequence: CASSLSKGADTQYF. As DNA, the CDR3 is TGTGCCAGCAGCTTGTCGAAAGGAGCAGATACGCAGTATTTT.

This clone was counted a few times. The rearrangement links TRBV7-2 to TRBJ2-3, with a tentative D call TRBD2 (5 bases). V was cut by 5 bases and J by 6 bases, with 21 bases left in between. CDR1 is SGHTA, CDR2 FQGNSA, per germline. The length of the CDR3 is 16 residues. The CDR3 DNA is TGTGCCAGCAGCGAAGAACCTAGCTATGGAAAGGATACGCAGTATTTT. Its translation is CASSEEPSYGKDTQYF.

The V and J genes are TRBV7-9 and TRBJ2-4; 9 bases line up with TRBD1. The CDR3 loop spans 16 amino acids. Looked up from germline, CDR1 is SEHNR and CDR2 is FQNEAQ (reference sequence). After removal of 2 bases from V and 7 bases from J, the junction contained 9 bases not matched to a gene. The CDR3 protein is CASSLYPDRGMNIQYF. In nucleotides, the CDR3 is TGTGCCAGCAGCTTATACCCGGACAGGGGTATGAACATTCAGTACTTC.

This clone was observed a handful of times. The chain has TRBV29-1 and TRBJ1-5; D unclear. CDR3 size: 12 residues. The V gene lost 3 bases and the J gene lost 3 bases, with 6 bases spanning the gap. CDR1 is SQVTM and CDR2 is ANQGSEA in the germline V gene. CDR3: CSVEGDNQPQHF. For the CDR3, the DNA is TGCAGCGTTGAGGGCGACAATCAGCCCCAGCATTTT.

This clone came up a few times. The chain uses TRBV7-9 and TRBJ2-5, with D perhaps assigned TRBD1 or TRBD2 (6 bases each). The CDR3 is 18 residues long. Trimming cost V 4 bases and J 0 bases, with 21 bases left between them. Germline V lookup: CDR1 SEHNR, CDR2 FQNEAQ (reference sequence). The CDR3 protein is CASSCAGQVIKYQETQYF. DNA of the CDR3: TGTGCCAGCAGCTGCGCGGGACAAGTAATTAAGTACCAAGAGACCCAGTACTTC. Using reference TRBV7-9 and TRBJ2-5 for the parts outside the CDR3, the full variable domain is DTGVSQNPRHKITKRGQNVTFRCDPISEHNRLYWYRQTLGQGPEFLTYFQNEAQLEKSRLLSDRFSAERPKGSFSTLEIQRTEQGDSAMYLCASSCAGQVIKYQETQYFGPGTRLLVL.

This clone was recorded a few times. Sequence at one end of the junction differs from germline and may be a read error. J is TRBJ1-1 and V is TRBV5-8, with D unclear. The germline V gene encodes CDR1 SGHTS and CDR2 YDEGEE. This CDR3 spans 12 amino acids. This chain's CDR3 is CASSFRNTEACF. In nucleotides, the CDR3 is TGTGCCAGCAGCTTCCGGAACACTGAAGCGTGCTTT.

This clone is labeled large. This chain uses TRBV4-1 with TRBJ1-2; 7 nucleotides match TRBD1. V lost 0 bases, J lost 7 bases, and 5 bases stayed unmatched. CDR1 and CDR2 from the germline V gene are MGHRA and YSYEKL. CDR3 length: 14 amino acids. The CDR3 protein is CASSQERQGFGYTF. In DNA, the CDR3 is TGCGCCAGCAGCCAAGAGAGACAGGGTTTTGGCTACACCTTC.

This chain joins TRBV19 and TRBJ2-3, with D maybe TRBD2 (6 bases). V lost 5 bases to trimming and J lost 5 bases, with 17 bases between them. The CDR3 extends over 15 amino acids. The germline V gene encodes CDR1 LNHDA and CDR2 SQIVND (reference sequence). CDR3 sequence reads: CASSGRRGQLDTQYF. Written as DNA, the CDR3 is TGTGCCAGTAGTGGCAGGAGGGGCCAGCTAGATACGCAGTATTTT.

The chain joins TRBV28 to TRBJ1-1, with TRBD1 as a possible D gene (6 bases). Germline CDR1 is MDHEN and CDR2 is SYDVKM. V lost 3 bases and J 3 bases, leaving 11 bases between the germline ends. The CDR3 is made up of 14 amino acids. The CDR3 protein is CASSFRGWDTEAFF. CDR3 DNA sequence: TGTGCCAGCAGTTTCAGGGGATGGGACACTGAAGCTTTCTTT.

With regard to this clone: The junction shows a germline mismatch at one end, possibly a read error. V is TRBV14 and J is TRBJ1-4, with TRBD1 as a possible D gene (6 bases). CDR1 and CDR2 (germline): SGHDN, FVKESK. The CDR3 length is 15 residues. The DNA for the CDR3 is TGTGTCAGCAGCCAAGTTACAGGGTGGAATGAAAAACTGTTTTTT. This codes for CVSSQVTGWNEKLFF. The full variable domain, completed using reference TRBV14 and TRBJ1-4, is EAGVTQFPSHSVIEKGQTVTLRCDPISGHDNLYWYRRVMGKEIKFLLHFVKESKQDESGMPNNRFLAERTGGTYSTLKVQPAELEDSGVYFCVSSQVTGWNEKLFFGSGTQLSVL.

This clone was recorded a few times. The gene calls are TRBV9 and TRBJ2-6; the D is unclear. This CDR3 spans 15 amino acids. CDR1 SGDLS and CDR2 YYNGEE come from the germline V gene. V lost 4 bases and J lost 0, with 8 bases in between. The CDR3 reads CASSNSHSGANVLTF. DNA of the CDR3: TGTGCCAGCAGCAACAGCCACTCTGGGGCCAACGTCCTGACTTTC.

This clone was counted a few times. The chain is built from TRBV5-6 and TRBJ1-2; D unclear. V lost 4 bases and J 0 bases, leaving 4 bases between the germline ends. The CDR3 length is 12 residues. Looked up from germline, CDR1 is SGHDT and CDR2 is YYEEEE. This CDR3 is CASSTSNYGYTF. The CDR3 nucleotides read TGTGCCAGCAGCACATCTAACTATGGCTACACCTTC.

This clone has just a few counts. The gene calls are TRBV5-1 and TRBJ2-5, with 10 bases fitting TRBD1. Germline assignment: CDR1 SGHRS and CDR2 YFSETQ. CDR3 length: 16 residues. Trimming took 0 bases from V and 4 from J; bases not matched to a gene: 6. Here the CDR3 reads CASSLVTGGQRETQYF. The CDR3 region has the DNA TGCGCCAGCAGCTTGGTGACAGGGGGCCAGCGAGAGACCCAGTACTTC.